The 13 T cell receptor beta chains reported below all come from one sample, sequenced in a study of CD8 T cells in ankylosing spondylitis. In TCRdb, the 5' RACE reads were re-called with MiXCR into one record per CDR3 protein. This table holds 200,000 to 250,000 distinct CDR3 sequences, under 12% found once. Sequenced sample: blood, either unsorted or a sorted T cell fraction (not recorded which). The receptors shown here come from a male donor with ankylosing spondylitis or in good health (not recorded which).

The chain recombines TRBV3-1 with TRBJ1-6; D is unclear. V was trimmed by 3 bases and J by 8 bases, leaving 11 bases between them. CDR3 length equals 14 residues. Germline lookup yields CDR1 LGHDT and CDR2 YNNKEL (reference sequence). The CDR3 DNA is TGTGCCAGCAGCCAGTATGGGGAGGATTCACCCCTCCACTTT. Protein: CASSQYGEDSPLHF.

This clonotype was counted between two and nine times. The chain carries TRBV20-1 and TRBJ2-7, with D perhaps assigned TRBD1 or TRBD2 (5 bases each). Between the trimmed V and J ends, which lost 5 bases and 9 bases, there was a span of 5 bases. This CDR3 is 8 amino acids long. CDR1 is DFQATT, CDR2 SNEGSKA, per germline (reference sequence). The CDR3 DNA follows: TGCAGTGCTGGGGGGCAGTACTTC. Translation: CSAGGQYF.

This clonotype was seen at least ten times. DNA for the CDR3: TGTGCCATCAATTCACAGCCCCAAGAGACCCAGTACTTC. Protein: CAINSQPQETQYF. The chain combines TRBV10-3 with TRBJ2-5; D is unclear. This CDR3 contains 13 residues. V was cut by 7 bases and J by 1 base, with 10 bases left in between. Germline CDR1 and CDR2: ENHRY and SYGVKD.

This clonotype appeared many times. The chain is built from TRBV4-2 and TRBJ1-1; D is unresolved. There are 15 residues in the CDR3. Trimming cost V 3 bases and J 7 bases, with 18 bases left between them. Germline CDR1 LGHNA, CDR2 YNFKEQ. The CDR3 DNA sequence: TGTGCCAGCAGCCAGTTCACAGATCTGGACGTTGAAGCTTTCTTT. Translated, it gives CASSQFTDLDVEAFF.

This clonotype was recorded at least ten times. This sequence joins TRBV5-6 and TRBJ2-1; D gene uncertain. The V gene's germline CDR1 is SGHDT and CDR2 YYEEEE. V was clipped by 0 bases and J by 6 bases, with 13 bases between them. The CDR3 contains 15 residues. The CDR3 loop reads CASSLEWGKANEQFF. In DNA, the CDR3 is TGTGCCAGCAGCTTGGAGTGGGGAAAGGCCAATGAGCAGTTCTTC.

The V call is TRBV7-2, the J call TRBJ2-1, with a possible D match to TRBD2 (6 bases). This CDR3 contains 16 residues. Between the trimmed V and J ends, which lost 1 base and 6 bases, there was a span of 16 bases. CDR1 is SGHTA and CDR2 is FQGNSA in the germline V gene. In DNA, the CDR3 is TGTGCCAGCAGCTTAGGTGGGGGGAGCCGCCCCAATGAGCAGTTCTTC. Protein product: CASSLGGGSRPNEQFF. The entire variable domain, with the rest obtained from reference TRBV7-2 and TRBJ2-1, is as follows: GAGVSQSPSNKVTEKGKDVELRCDPISGHTALYWYRQSLGQGLEFLIYFQGNSAPDKSGLPSDRFSAERTGGSVSTLTIQRTQQEDSAVYLCASSLGGGSRPNEQFFGPGTRLTVL.

The rearrangement links TRBV5-5 to TRBJ1-4, with unresolved D. CDR3 size: 15 residues. Trimming removed 0 bases from V and 7 bases from J, with 13 bases in between. Germline-derived CDR1 and CDR2 are SGHKS and YYEKEE (reference sequence). CDR3 protein: CASSLDGSETEKLFF. The CDR3 DNA reads as TGTGCCAGCAGCTTGGATGGCAGCGAGACTGAAAAACTGTTTTTT.

The chain recombines TRBV9 with TRBJ2-7, with 10 nucleotides matching TRBD1. The CDR3 length is 16 residues. CDR1 and CDR2 from the germline V gene are SGDLS and YYNGEE. V shed 0 bases and J 5 bases; nucleotides not matched to a gene: 8. Here the CDR3 reads CASSVVGGQGRHEQYF. In nucleotides, the CDR3 is TGTGCCAGCAGCGTAGTGGGGGGACAGGGGAGACACGAGCAGTACTTC. The whole variable domain, remainder taken from reference TRBV9 and TRBJ2-7, is DSGVTQTPKHLITATGQRVTLRCSPRSGDLSVYWYQQSLDQGLQFLIQYYNGEERAKGNILERFSAQQFPDLHSELNLSSLELGDSALYFCASSVVGGQGRHEQYFGPGTRLTVT.

There are many counts of this clonotype. The chain employs TRBV9 and TRBJ2-1; a weak D match, TRBD2 (6 bases). The CDR3 sequence is 15 residues long. The V end was cut by 4 bases, the J end by 6 bases, with 17 bases between. Germline CDR1 reads SGDLS; CDR2 reads YYNGEE. Written as DNA, the CDR3 is TGTGCCAGCAGCCCGACTCCCACGGAGGGCAATGAGCAGTTCTTC. Its protein is CASSPTPTEGNEQFF.

This clonotype was detected ten times or more. J is TRBJ1-4 and V is TRBV10-3, with D perhaps TRBD1 (5 bases). The CDR3 covers 13 residues. Germline assignment: CDR1 ENHRY and CDR2 SYGVKD. The CDR3 coding sequence is TGTGCTCTGTCCGGGACCTATAATGAAAAACTGTTTTTT. Residues: CALSGTYNEKLFF.

The rearrangement joins TRBV5-1 to TRBJ1-1; 8 nucleotides line up with TRBD1. CDR1 SGHRS and CDR2 YFSETQ come from the germline V gene. After removal of 0 bases from V and 2 bases from J, the junction contained 6 bases not matched to a gene. The CDR3 is 16 amino acids. Written as DNA, the CDR3 is TGCGCCAGCAGCTTGGTAGACAGGGGAGCAAACACTGAAGCTTTCTTT. Its translation is CASSLVDRGANTEAFF.

The rearrangement uses TRBV30 and TRBJ2-2; 8 nucleotides agree with TRBD2. Germline trimming cut 2 bases from V and 0 bases from J; bases unmatched to any gene: 5. The germline CDR1 and CDR2 sequences are GTSNPN and SVGIG (reference sequence). There are 16 residues in the CDR3. The CDR3 sequence: CAWSTLAEPNTGELFF. As DNA, the CDR3 is TGTGCCTGGAGTACACTAGCGGAGCCGAACACCGGGGAGCTGTTTTTT.

The chain carries TRBV7-9 and TRBJ2-1; no reliable D call. Trimming left V 3 bases short and J 7 bases short, with 13 bases between. The V gene's germline CDR1 is SEHNR and CDR2 FQNEAQ (reference sequence). The length of the CDR3 is 14 residues. CDR3 amino acids: CASSLGSGLNEQFF. In nucleotides, the CDR3 is TGTGCCAGCAGCTTGGGGTCCGGGCTAAATGAGCAGTTCTTC. Full variable domain (remainder filled in from reference TRBV7-9 and TRBJ2-1): DTGVSQNPRHKITKRGQNVTFRCDPISEHNRLYWYRQTLGQGPEFLTYFQNEAQLEKSRLLSDRFSAERPKGSFSTLEIQRTEQGDSAMYLCASSLGSGLNEQFFGPGTRLTVL.